This T cell receptor beta chain derives from a study of blood T cells in healthy people across ages. Background on the study: About one barcoded beta molecule was captured per two T cells (by template switching). Study conclusions and caveats: Possibly, changes in expanded clonotypes were confounded because donor CMV status was unknown.

Details on this clonotype: The antigen is unknown.

J was trimmed by 3 bases and V by 1 base; bases with no gene match: 2. This CDR3 has 14 amino acids. Germline loops: CDR1 KGHSH, CDR2 LQKENI. PCR was performed a second time for about 7 to 11 cycles using a sample-barcoded 5' primer and a J-beta primer mix. No fewer than 2.5 million CDR3-containing paired-end reads came from each sample. TCRdb used MiXCR to reprocess the 5' RACE reads, holding one entry per CDR3 protein. The data contain 550,000 to 700,000 distinct CDR3 sequences, 27% of them singletons. The sequence was collected from a woman in her 70s in good health. Sequenced material: blood. The rearrangement uses TRBV18 and TRBJ2-5; TRBD2 aligns across 7 bases. The CDR3 protein is CASSPQLAEETQYF. The DNA for the CDR3 is TGTGCCAGCTCACCACAGCTAGCGGAAGAGACCCAGTACTTC.